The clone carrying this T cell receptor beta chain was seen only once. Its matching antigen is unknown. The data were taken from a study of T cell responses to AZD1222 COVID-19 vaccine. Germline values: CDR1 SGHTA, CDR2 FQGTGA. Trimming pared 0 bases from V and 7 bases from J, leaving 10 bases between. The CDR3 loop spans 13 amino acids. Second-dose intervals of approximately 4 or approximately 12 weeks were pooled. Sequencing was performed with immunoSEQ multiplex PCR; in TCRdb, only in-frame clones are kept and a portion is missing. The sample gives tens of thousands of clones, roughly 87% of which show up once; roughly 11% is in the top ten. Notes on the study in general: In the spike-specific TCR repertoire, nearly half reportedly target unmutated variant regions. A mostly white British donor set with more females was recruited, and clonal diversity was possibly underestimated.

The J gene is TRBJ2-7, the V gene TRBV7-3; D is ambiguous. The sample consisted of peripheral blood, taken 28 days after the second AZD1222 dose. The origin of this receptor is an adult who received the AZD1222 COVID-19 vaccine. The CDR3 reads CASSLTGSGEQYF. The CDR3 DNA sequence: TGTGCCAGCAGCTTAACAGGCAGTGGGGAGCAGTACTTC.